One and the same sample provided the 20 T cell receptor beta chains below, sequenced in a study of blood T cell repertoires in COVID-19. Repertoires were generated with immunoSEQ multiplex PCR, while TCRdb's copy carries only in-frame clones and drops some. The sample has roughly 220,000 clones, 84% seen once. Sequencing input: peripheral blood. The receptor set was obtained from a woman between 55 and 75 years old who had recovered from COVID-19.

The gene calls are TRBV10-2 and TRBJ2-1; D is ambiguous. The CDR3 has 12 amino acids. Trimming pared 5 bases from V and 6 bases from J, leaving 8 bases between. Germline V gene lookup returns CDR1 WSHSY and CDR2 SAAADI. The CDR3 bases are TGCGCCAGCAGTCAGGTTACCAATGAGCAGTTCTTC. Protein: CASSQVTNEQFF.

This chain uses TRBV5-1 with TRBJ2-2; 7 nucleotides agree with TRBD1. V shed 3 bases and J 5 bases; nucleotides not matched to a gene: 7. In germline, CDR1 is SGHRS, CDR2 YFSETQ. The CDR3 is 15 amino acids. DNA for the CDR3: TGCGCCAGCAGCTGGGACAGACTGCCTACCGGGGAGCTGTTTTTT. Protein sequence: CASSWDRLPTGELFF.

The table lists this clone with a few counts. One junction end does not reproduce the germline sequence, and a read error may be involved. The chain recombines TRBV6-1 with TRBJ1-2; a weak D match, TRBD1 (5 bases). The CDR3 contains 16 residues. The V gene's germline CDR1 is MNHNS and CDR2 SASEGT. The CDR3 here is CASREGRGRANYGYTF. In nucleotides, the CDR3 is TGTGCCAGCAGAGAAGGAAGGGGCCGCGCTAACTATGGCTACACCTTC.

The chain's CDR3 is CASSLSQGSYGYTF. Written as DNA, the CDR3 is TGTGCCAGCAGTTTATCCCAGGGCTCCTATGGCTACACCTTC. V and J are TRBV27 and TRBJ1-2, with D possibly matching TRBD1 (5 bases). CDR1 and CDR2 from the germline V gene are MNHEY and SMNVEV (reference sequence). Trimming removed 0 bases at V and 4 bases at J, with 9 bases between. CDR3 length: 14 residues.

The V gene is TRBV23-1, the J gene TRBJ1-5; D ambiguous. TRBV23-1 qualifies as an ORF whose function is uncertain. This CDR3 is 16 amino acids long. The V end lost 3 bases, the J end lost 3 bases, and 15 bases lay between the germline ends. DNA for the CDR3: TGCGCCAGCAGTCAGTCTGCGACAAGTCTCAATCAGCCCCAGCATTTT. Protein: CASSQSATSLNQPQHF.

The CDR3 DNA reads as TGTGCCAGCGCGCGGCTAGCGGGGGAGGAGAACACCGGGGAGCTGTTTTTT. Amino acids: CASARLAGEENTGELFF. The chain joins TRBV21-1 to TRBJ2-2; the listed D gene, TRBD2, was not tested against the DNA. TRBV21-1 is described as a pseudogene. The CDR3 consists of 17 residues.

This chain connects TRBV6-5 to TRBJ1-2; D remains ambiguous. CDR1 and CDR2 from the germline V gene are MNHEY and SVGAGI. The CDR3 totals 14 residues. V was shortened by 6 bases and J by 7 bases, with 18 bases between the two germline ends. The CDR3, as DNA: TGTGCCAGCAGACCCGACATGCTGATGGGTGGCTACACCTTC. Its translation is CASRPDMLMGGYTF.

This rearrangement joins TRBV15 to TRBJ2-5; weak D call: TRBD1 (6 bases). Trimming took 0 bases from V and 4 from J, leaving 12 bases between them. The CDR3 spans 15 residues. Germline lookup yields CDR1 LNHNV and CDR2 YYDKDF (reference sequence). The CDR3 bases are TGTGCCACCAGCAGAGATAGGGGGACGAGAGAGACCCAGTACTTC. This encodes CATSRDRGTRETQYF.

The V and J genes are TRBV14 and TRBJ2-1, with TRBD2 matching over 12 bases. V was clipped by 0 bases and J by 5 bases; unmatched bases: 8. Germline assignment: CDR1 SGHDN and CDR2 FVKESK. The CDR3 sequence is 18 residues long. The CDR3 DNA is TGTGCCAGCAGCCAAGATAGATTTTGGACTAGCGGGAACAATGAGCAGTTCTTC. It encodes CASSQDRFWTSGNNEQFF. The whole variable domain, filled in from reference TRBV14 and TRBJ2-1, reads EAGVTQFPSHSVIEKGQTVTLRCDPISGHDNLYWYRRVMGKEIKFLLHFVKESKQDESGMPNNRFLAERTGGTYSTLKVQPAELEDSGVYFCASSQDRFWTSGNNEQFFGPGTRLTVL.

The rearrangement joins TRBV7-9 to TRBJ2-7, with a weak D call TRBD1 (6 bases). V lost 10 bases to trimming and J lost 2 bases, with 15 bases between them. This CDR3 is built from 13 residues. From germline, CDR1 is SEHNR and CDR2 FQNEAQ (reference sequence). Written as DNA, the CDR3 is TGTGCCAAAACCCGGGACACAACCTACGAGCAGTACTTC. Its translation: CAKTRDTTYEQYF.

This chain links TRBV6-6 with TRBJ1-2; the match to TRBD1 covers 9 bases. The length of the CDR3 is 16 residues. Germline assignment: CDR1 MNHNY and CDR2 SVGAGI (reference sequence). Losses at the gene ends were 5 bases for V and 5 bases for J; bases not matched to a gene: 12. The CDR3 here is CASSRGLTGGEYGYTF. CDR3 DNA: TGTGCCAGCAGTCGAGGATTGACAGGGGGGGAGTATGGCTACACCTTC.

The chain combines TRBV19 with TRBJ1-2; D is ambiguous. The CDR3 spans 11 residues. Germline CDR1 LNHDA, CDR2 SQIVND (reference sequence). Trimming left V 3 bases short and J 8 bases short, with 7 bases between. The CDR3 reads CASSISRGYTF. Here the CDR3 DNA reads TGTGCCAGTAGTATTTCTAGAGGCTACACCTTC.

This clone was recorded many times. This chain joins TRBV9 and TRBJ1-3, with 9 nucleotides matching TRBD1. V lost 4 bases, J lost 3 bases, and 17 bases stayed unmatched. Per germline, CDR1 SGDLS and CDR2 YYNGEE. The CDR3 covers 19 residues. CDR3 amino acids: CASSFGQGRRNFGGNTIYF. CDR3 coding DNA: TGTGCCAGCAGCTTCGGACAGGGGCGGCGAAATTTCGGTGGAAACACCATATATTTT.

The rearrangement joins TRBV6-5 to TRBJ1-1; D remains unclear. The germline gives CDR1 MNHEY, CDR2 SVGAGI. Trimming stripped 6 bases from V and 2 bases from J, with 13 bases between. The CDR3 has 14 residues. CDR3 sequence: CASSLFRGNTEAFF. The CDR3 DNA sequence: TGTGCCAGCAGCCTATTCCGGGGTAACACTGAAGCTTTCTTT.

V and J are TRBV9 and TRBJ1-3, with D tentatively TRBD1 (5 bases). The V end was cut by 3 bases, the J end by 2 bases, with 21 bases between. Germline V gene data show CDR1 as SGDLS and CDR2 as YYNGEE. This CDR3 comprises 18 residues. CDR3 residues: CASSAGLGREFPGNTIYF. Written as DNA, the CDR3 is TGTGCCAGCAGCGCCGGTCTGGGCAGGGAATTTCCTGGAAACACCATATATTTT.

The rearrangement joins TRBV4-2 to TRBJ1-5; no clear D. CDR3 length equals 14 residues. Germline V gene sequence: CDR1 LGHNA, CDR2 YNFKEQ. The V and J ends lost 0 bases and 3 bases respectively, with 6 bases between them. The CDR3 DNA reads TGTGCCAGCAGCCAAGACAGGATCAATCAGCCCCAGCATTTT. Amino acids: CASSQDRINQPQHF.

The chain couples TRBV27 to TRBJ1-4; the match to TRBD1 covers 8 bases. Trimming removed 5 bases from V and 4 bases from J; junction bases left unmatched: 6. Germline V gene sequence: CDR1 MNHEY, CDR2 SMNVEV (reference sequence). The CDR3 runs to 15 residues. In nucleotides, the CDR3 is TGTGCCAGCAGTCTGCAGGGGGCCGGTAATGAAAAACTGTTTTTT. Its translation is CASSLQGAGNEKLFF.

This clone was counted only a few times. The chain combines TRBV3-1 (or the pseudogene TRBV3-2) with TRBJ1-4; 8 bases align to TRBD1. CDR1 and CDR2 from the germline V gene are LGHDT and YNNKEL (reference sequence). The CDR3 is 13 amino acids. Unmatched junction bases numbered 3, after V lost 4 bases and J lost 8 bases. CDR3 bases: TGTGCCAGCAGCCTGGGACAGGTAGAAAAACTGTTTTTT. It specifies CASSLGQVEKLFF.

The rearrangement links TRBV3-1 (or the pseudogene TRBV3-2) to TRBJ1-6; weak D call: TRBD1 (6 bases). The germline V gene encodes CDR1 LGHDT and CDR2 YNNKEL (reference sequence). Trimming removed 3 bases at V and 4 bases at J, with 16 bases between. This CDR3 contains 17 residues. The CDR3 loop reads CASSHLQGSSYNSPLHF. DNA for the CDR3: TGTGCCAGCAGCCATCTACAGGGTTCTTCGTATAATTCACCCCTCCACTTT.

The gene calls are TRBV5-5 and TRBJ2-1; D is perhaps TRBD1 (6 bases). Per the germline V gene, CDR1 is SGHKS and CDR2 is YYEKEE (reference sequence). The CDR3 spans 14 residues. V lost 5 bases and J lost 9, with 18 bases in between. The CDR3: CASRVVSGVGEQFF. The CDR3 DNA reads TGTGCCAGCAGGGTGGTGTCAGGGGTCGGTGAGCAGTTCTTC. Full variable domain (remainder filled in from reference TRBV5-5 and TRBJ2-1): DAGVTQSPTHLIKTRGQQVTLRCSPISGHKSVSWYQQVLGQGPQFIFQYYEKEERGRGNFPDRFSARQFPNYSSELNVNALLLGDSALYLCASRVVSGVGEQFFGPGTRLTVL.